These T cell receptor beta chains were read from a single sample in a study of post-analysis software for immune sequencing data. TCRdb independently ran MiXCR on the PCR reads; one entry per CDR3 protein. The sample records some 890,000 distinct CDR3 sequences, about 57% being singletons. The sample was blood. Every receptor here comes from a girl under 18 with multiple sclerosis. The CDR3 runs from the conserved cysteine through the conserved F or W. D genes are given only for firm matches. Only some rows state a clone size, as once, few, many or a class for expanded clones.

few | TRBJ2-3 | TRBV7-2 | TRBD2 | TGTGCCAGCAGCTCTATTTTCGAGCGGGGGGCAAGCACAGATACGCAGTATTTT | CASSSIFERGASTDTQYF
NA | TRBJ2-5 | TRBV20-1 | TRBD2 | TGCAGTGCTAGAGGGACTAGCGGGAGTGGGGAGACCCAGTACTTC | CSARGTSGSGETQYF
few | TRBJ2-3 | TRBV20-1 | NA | TGCAGTGCTAGTAGCGTTAGCACAGATACGCAGTATTTT | CSASSVSTDTQYF
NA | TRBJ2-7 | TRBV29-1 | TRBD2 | TGCAGCGTGCGAGGCGGGGGTAACGAGCAGTACTTC | CSVRGGGNEQYF
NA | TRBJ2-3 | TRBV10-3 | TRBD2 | TGTGCCATCAGTGAAAGGGTAGCGGGATCCACAGATACGCAGTATTTT | CAISERVAGSTDTQYF
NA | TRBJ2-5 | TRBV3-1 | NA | TGTGCCAGCAGTCCTCGGGAGCTCGGGGAGACCCAGTACTTC | CASSPRELGETQYF
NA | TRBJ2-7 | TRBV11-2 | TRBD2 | TGTGCCAGCAGCTTAGCAGCGGGAAGACTCACCTACGAGCAGTACTTC | CASSLAAGRLTYEQYF
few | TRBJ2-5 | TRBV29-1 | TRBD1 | TGCAGCGTTGATTTCAGGGGGCTAGAGACCCAGTACTTC | CSVDFRGLETQYF
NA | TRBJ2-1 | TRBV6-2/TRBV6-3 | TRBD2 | TGTGCCAGCAGTAACTCATGGACTAGCGTCTACAATGAGCAGTTCTTC | CASSNSWTSVYNEQFF
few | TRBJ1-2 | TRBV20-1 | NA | TGCAGTGCAACCAAAACTGGAACGATAGGCTATGGCTACACCTTC | CSATKTGTIGYGYTF
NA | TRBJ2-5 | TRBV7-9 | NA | TGTGCCAGCAGCCACGGACAGCCCCGGACCCAGTACTTC | CASSHGQPRTQYF
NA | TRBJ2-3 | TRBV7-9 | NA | TGTGCCAGCAGTCGGCCATGGGGGAACGCAGATGCGCAGTATTTT | CASSRPWGNADAQYF
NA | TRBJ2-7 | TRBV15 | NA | TGTGCCACCAGCAGGAGGGGGATCTGGGGCCTAGCGGATTACTACGAGCAGTACTTC | CATSRRGIWGLADYYEQYF
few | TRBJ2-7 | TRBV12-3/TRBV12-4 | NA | TGTGCCAGCACCAGGCGGGTGGGGTACGAGCAGTACTTC | CASTRRVGYEQYF
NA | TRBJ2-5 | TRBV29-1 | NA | TGCAGCGTTAAGGGGTCCTACCAAGAGACCCAGTACTTC | CSVKGSYQETQYF
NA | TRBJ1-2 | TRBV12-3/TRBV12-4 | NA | TGTGCCAGCAGCTACCTACGGGGGGGGAATGGCTACACCTTC | CASSYLRGGNGYTF
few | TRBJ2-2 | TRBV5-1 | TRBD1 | TGCGCCAGCAGCCGTATGGGGCCCGGGACAGACACCGGGGAGCTGTTTTTT | CASSRMGPGTDTGELFF
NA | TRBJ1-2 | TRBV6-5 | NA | TGTGCCAGCAGTTACGTGGCACCGGGCCCGATCCTCTATGGCTACACCTTC | CASSYVAPGPILYGYTF
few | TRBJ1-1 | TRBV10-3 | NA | TGTGCCATCAGTGAGGGACAGAACACTGAAGCTTTCTTT | CAISEGQNTEAFF
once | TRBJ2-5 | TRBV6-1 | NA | TGTGCCAGCAGTGTAAGAGGTGGAGGGGAGGACGAGACCCAGTACTTC | CASSVRGGGEDETQYF
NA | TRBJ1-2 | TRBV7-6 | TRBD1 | TGTGCCAGCAGCTTATCCGGGACAGGGCTTTCGGATGGCTACACCTTC | CASSLSGTGLSDGYTF
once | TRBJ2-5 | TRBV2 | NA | TGTGCCACCGGACTGGGGGAGACCCAGTACTTC | CATGLGETQYF
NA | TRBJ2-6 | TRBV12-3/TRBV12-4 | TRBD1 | TGTGCCAGCAGTTTCTGGACAGGGAACGCCAACGTCCTGACTTTC | CASSFWTGNANVLTF
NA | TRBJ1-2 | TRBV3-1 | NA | TGTGCCAGCAGCCAAGTAGGGGGGGCCGCCTACTATGGCTACACCTTC | CASSQVGGAAYYGYTF
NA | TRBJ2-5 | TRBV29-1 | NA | TGCAGCGTTGAAGCCAAACCCAAACCGGCGCGTCGGGTTGGAGAGACCCAGTACTTC | CSVEAKPKPARRVGETQYF
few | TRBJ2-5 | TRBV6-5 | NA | TGTGCCAGCAGTTACTCGGATAGTTACCAAGAGACCCAGTACTTC | CASSYSDSYQETQYF
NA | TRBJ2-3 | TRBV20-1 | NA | TGCAGTGCTAGTCTCACGGGGGATACGCAGTATTTT | CSASLTGDTQYF
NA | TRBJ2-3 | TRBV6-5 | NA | TGTGCCAGCAGTTATAATGGCAGAGCAGATACGCAGTATTTT | CASSYNGRADTQYF
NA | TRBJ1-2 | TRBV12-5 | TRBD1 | TGTGCTAGTGGTTTGGACAGGGGGCTAGGCTGCACCTTC | CASGLDRGLGCTF
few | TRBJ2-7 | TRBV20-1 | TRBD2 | TGCAGTGCTAGAGATAGAGGACTAGCGGGACCCGAGCAGTACTTC | CSARDRGLAGPEQYF
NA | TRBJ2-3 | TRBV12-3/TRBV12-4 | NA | TGTGCCAGCAGCCCCCCCGAACAAACTAGCACAGATACGCAGTATTTT | CASSPPEQTSTDTQYF
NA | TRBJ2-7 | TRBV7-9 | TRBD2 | TGTGCCAGCAGCCCCGGATCAGGACTAGCGGGACCTTCCTACGAGCAGTACTTC | CASSPGSGLAGPSYEQYF
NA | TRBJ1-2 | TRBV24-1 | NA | TGTGCCACCAGTGATCAGAGGACGAACTATGGCTACACCTTC | CATSDQRTNYGYTF
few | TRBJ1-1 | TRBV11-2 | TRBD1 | TGTGCCAGCAGCTGGACAGGCCCCAACACTGAAGCTTTCTTT | CASSWTGPNTEAFF
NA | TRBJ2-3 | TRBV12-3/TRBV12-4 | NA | TGTGCCAGCAGTTTGGCGGGGCCCACGCAGTATTTT | CASSLAGPTQYF
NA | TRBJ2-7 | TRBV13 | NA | TGTGCCAGCAGCACCCTGAGAGTCAGGTTGCTCGAGGAGCAGTACTTC | CASSTLRVRLLEEQYF
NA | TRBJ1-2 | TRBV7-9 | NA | TGTGCCAGCAGCTTAGAGGGCCGCTCTAACTATGGCTACACCTTC | CASSLEGRSNYGYTF
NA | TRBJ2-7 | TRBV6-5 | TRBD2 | TGTGCCAGCAGTTACGAGATAGCGGGGGGCTACGAGCAGTACTTC | CASSYEIAGGYEQYF
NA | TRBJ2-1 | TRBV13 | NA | TGTGCCAGCAGCTTGGGACTTACTAACAATGAGCAGTTCTTC | CASSLGLTNNEQFF
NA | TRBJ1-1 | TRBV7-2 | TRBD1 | TGTGCCAGCAGCTTGGCCCGGGACAGGAACACTGAAGCTTTCTTT | CASSLARDRNTEAFF
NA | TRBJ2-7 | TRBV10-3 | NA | TGTGCCATCAGTGGGGGGACGGGAGAGAACCTCGCCGAGCAGTACTTC | CAISGGTGENLAEQYF
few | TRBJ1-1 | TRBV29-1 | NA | TGCAGCGTTGTAGGAAGGAATGCTTTCTTT | CSVVGRNAFF
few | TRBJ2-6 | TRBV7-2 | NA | TGTGCCAGCAGCGGGCGCCCGGGAGGGGCCAACGTCCTGACTTTC | CASSGRPGGANVLTF
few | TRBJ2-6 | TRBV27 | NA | TGTGCCAGCCGACTGAGCTCTGGGGCCAACGTCCTGACTTTC | CASRLSSGANVLTF
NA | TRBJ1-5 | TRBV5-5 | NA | TGTGCCAGCAGCGCTGGACACAACAATCAGCCCCAGCATTTT | CASSAGHNNQPQHF
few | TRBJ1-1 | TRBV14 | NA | TGTGCCAGCAGCCAAACCCCTATGATGAACACTGAAGCTTTCTTT | CASSQTPMMNTEAFF
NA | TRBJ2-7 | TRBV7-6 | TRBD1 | TGTGCCAGCAGCTTGGGAGGGACAGGGGGCTCCTACGAGCAGTACTTC | CASSLGGTGGSYEQYF
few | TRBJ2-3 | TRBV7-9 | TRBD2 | TGTGCCAGCAGCACAACTTTAGCGGGGTCGGTTACGCAGTATTTT | CASSTTLAGSVTQYF
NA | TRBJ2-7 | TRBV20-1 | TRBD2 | TGCAATGCTAGTGGTTGGGCTAGCGGGAGGTTTAACGAGCAGTACTTC | CNASGWASGRFNEQYF
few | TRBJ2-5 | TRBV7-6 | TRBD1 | TGTGCCAGCAGCTTGGGACAGGGTTTTCGGGAGACCCAGTACTTC | CASSLGQGFRETQYF
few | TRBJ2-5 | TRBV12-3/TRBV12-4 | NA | TGTGCCAGCAGTTTAACGGGGGAGCAAGAGACCCAGTACTTC | CASSLTGEQETQYF